A single sample gave rise to the 23 T cell receptor beta chains below, sequenced in a study of T-cell reconstitution after alpha-beta-depleted transplantation in children. The library targeted TCRbeta and was prepared with unique molecular identifiers. MiXCR was run by TCRdb on the PCR reads, yielding one entry per CDR3 protein. Of 120,000 to 150,000 distinct CDR3 sequences listed, around 8.5% are singletons. The sample consisted of PBMCs, mostly from graft donor cells, taken 180 days after TCRalphabeta/CD19-depleted stem cell transplant. The receptors were gathered from a female patient between 2 and 15 years old who had a stem cell transplant for congenital amegakaryocytic thrombocytopenia, so the T cells may come from the graft donor.

This clonotype has at least ten counts. The CDR3 spells CASSYGNRGNTEAFF. As DNA, the CDR3 is TGTGCCAGCAGTTACGGGAACAGGGGGAACACTGAAGCTTTCTTT. This sequence joins TRBV6-2 or TRBV6-3 and TRBJ1-1; the match to TRBD1 covers 7 bases. J lost 1 base, V lost 2 bases, and 4 bases had no gene match. The CDR3 is 15 amino acids. The germline V gene has CDR1 MNHEY and CDR2 SVGEGT.

This clonotype appeared many times. The chain recombines TRBV3-1 with TRBJ2-2; no clear D gene. Germline V gene data show CDR1 as LGHDT and CDR2 as YNNKEL (reference sequence). CDR3 length equals 13 residues. Trimming removed 2 bases at V and 7 bases at J, with 8 bases between. The CDR3, as DNA: TGTGCCAGCAGCCAATTGCTCGGCGGGGAGCTGTTTTTT. Its protein product is CASSQLLGGELFF.

V usage is TRBV5-1 and J usage is TRBJ2-5; 10 bases agree with TRBD1. J lost 5 bases, V lost 4 bases, and 8 bases had no gene match. The CDR3 totals 15 residues. Germline loops: CDR1 SGHRS, CDR2 YFSETQ. CDR3 amino acids: CASSQRQGALETQYF. The DNA of the CDR3 is TGCGCCAGCAGCCAAAGACAGGGGGCTTTGGAGACCCAGTACTTC. Together with reference TRBV5-1 and TRBJ2-5, the CDR3 gives the full variable domain: KAGVTQTPRYLIKTRGQQVTLSCSPISGHRSVSWYQQTPGQGLQFLFEYFSETQRNKGNFPGRFSGRQFSNSRSEMNVSTLELGDSALYLCASSQRQGALETQYFGPGTRLLVL.

The table lists this clonotype with many counts. The J gene is TRBJ1-3, the V gene TRBV11-2; 7 bases align to TRBD1. The V gene's germline CDR1 is SGHAT and CDR2 FQNNGV. V shed 3 bases and J 4 bases; nucleotides not matched to a gene: 6. The CDR3 extends over 15 amino acids. The CDR3 nucleotides read TGTGCCAGCAGCTTGGGAACAGGGGTCGGAAACACCATATATTTT. Its translation: CASSLGTGVGNTIYF.

V usage is TRBV21-1 and J usage is TRBJ2-4. TRBV21-1 is deemed a pseudogene. The CDR3 has 16 residues. The CDR3 nucleotides are TGTGCCAGCAGCAAGGGGTTAACTCTAGCCAAAAACATTCAGTACTTC. It is translated as CASSKGLTLAKNIQYF.

V is TRBV5-4 and J is TRBJ2-1, with a possible D match to TRBD1 (5 bases). CDR1 and CDR2 (germline): SGHNT, YYREEE (reference sequence). This CDR3 comprises 15 residues. V was clipped by 4 bases and J by 0 bases, with 11 bases between them. This CDR3 reads CASSPDINSYNEQFF. Here the CDR3 DNA reads TGTGCCAGCAGCCCGGACATTAACTCCTACAATGAGCAGTTCTTC.

This clonotype was counted many times. This chain uses TRBV20-1 with TRBJ2-1; 7 nucleotides match TRBD2. J lost 8 bases, V lost 6 bases, and 7 bases had no gene match. Germline CDR1 reads DFQATT; CDR2 reads SNEGSKA (reference sequence). The CDR3 sequence is 12 residues long. CDR3 in DNA: TGCAGTGCAAGACTAGCTACTGATGAGCAGTTCTTC. Its translation: CSARLATDEQFF.

This clonotype has a count of ten or more. The chain couples TRBV10-1 to TRBJ1-2; 7 bases align to TRBD1. V lost 4 bases and J lost 4; bases outside the gene matches: 6. Per the germline V gene, CDR1 is WNHNN and CDR2 is SYGVQD (reference sequence). The CDR3 spans 14 residues. The CDR3 DNA sequence: TGCGCCAGCAGTGTACCGACAGGGTCCTATGGCTACACCTTC. Translation gives CASSVPTGSYGYTF.

The sample holds many counts of this clonotype. V usage is TRBV5-1 and J usage is TRBJ1-6; D may be TRBD1 (6 bases). The CDR3 has 16 amino acids. Germline CDR1 reads SGHRS; CDR2 reads YFSETQ. Trimming removed 1 base from V and 6 bases from J, with 14 bases in between. CDR3 DNA: TGCGCCAGCAGCTTGCTAGGGGGACCGGCTAATTCACCCCTCCACTTT. Its translation is CASSLLGGPANSPLHF.

V gene TRBV19 combines with J gene TRBJ2-7, with D perhaps TRBD2 (6 bases). CDR3 length: 14 residues. V was cut by 1 base and J by 3 bases, with 10 bases left in between. Germline CDR1 reads LNHDA; CDR2 reads SQIVND (reference sequence). The CDR3 coding sequence is TGTGCCAGTAGTATAGGTACGGGGGACTACGAGCAGTACTTC. Amino acids: CASSIGTGDYEQYF.

In its sample, this clonotype was seen many times. The chain combines TRBV10-3 with TRBJ2-5, with D possibly TRBD2 on 5 matching bases. Germline CDR1 ENHRY, CDR2 SYGVKD. This CDR3 is 11 amino acids long. V dropped 6 bases and J dropped 3 bases, with 5 bases sitting between them. The CDR3 sequence is CAIREEETQYF. The CDR3 DNA follows: TGTGCCATCAGGGAGGAAGAGACCCAGTACTTC.

This clonotype was seen more than once but under ten times. The V gene is TRBV5-6, the J gene TRBJ1-4; 9 bases match TRBD1. V lost 2 bases, J lost 8 bases, and 7 bases stayed unmatched. The CDR3 is made up of 15 amino acids. Germline V CDR1 and CDR2: SGHDT, YYEEEE. The CDR3 DNA follows: TGTGCCAGCAGCTTACCGGGACAGGGAGGGGAAAAACTGTTTTTT. This sequence encodes CASSLPGQGGEKLFF.

This clonotype was counted only a few times. J is TRBJ2-7 and V is TRBV20-1, with 9 bases matching TRBD2. The CDR3 is 13 amino acids. The trim removed 0 bases at V and 6 bases at J, leaving 3 bases unmatched. Looked up from germline, CDR1 is DFQATT and CDR2 is SNEGSKA (reference sequence). This CDR3 reads CSARDLAGLEQYF. CDR3 coding DNA: TGCAGTGCTAGAGACCTAGCGGGGCTCGAGCAGTACTTC.

This clonotype was counted at least ten times. The chain employs TRBV20-1 and TRBJ2-2; D is undetermined. The CDR3 is made up of 13 amino acids. Trimming took 1 base from V and 1 from J, leaving 4 bases between them. In germline, CDR1 is DFQATT, CDR2 SNEGSKA (reference sequence). The CDR3 nucleotides are TGCAGTGCTAGAGGGGAGAACACCGGGGAGCTGTTTTTT. This codes for CSARGENTGELFF.

This clonotype was detected ten times or more. The rearrangement uses TRBV12-3 or TRBV12-4 and TRBJ2-5; 15 positions agree with TRBD2. After removal of 4 bases from V and 4 bases from J, the junction contained 10 bases not matched to a gene. The CDR3 has 18 residues. CDR3 amino acids: CASSSDSRTSGGGETQYF. The CDR3 region has the DNA TGTGCCAGCAGTTCCGACAGTAGGACTAGCGGGGGGGGAGAGACCCAGTACTTC.

This clonotype was observed many times. The chain links TRBV10-3 to TRBJ2-7, with 9 bases identical to TRBD2. J gave up 3 bases and V 2 bases, and 11 bases lay outside the gene matches. The germline V gene encodes CDR1 ENHRY and CDR2 SYGVKD. The CDR3 totals 17 residues. This CDR3 is CAISEKQERGALYEQYF. In DNA, the CDR3 is TGTGCCATCAGTGAGAAGCAGGAGCGGGGGGCTCTCTACGAGCAGTACTTC.

In the case of this clonotype: The junction departs from germline at one end; a sequencing error may be responsible. V usage is TRBV12-3 or TRBV12-4 and J usage is TRBJ2-2, with TRBD2 matching over 12 bases. This CDR3 spans 16 amino acids. CDR3 residues: CASSFGLAGGPGDLFF. The CDR3 nucleotides read TGTGCCAGCAGTTTTGGGCTAGCGGGGGGGCCCGGGGATCTGTTTTTT.

This clonotype has more than one count but fewer than ten. CDR3 coding DNA: TGTGCCAGCAGCCAAGATGTGGTCCTCCGCGAGCAGTACTTC. Translation: CASSQDVVLREQYF. This chain uses TRBV3-1 with TRBJ2-7; D remains ambiguous. The V and J ends lost 0 bases and 6 bases respectively, with 12 bases between them. The germline gives CDR1 LGHDT, CDR2 YNNKEL (reference sequence). The CDR3 spans 14 residues.

This clonotype was found many times. The V gene is TRBV29-1, the J gene TRBJ2-1, with TRBD2 matching over 13 bases. J lost 4 bases, V lost 6 bases, and 6 bases had no gene match. The CDR3 totals 15 residues. Looked up from germline, CDR1 is SQVTM and CDR2 is ANQGSEA. The CDR3 reads CSVLRTSGRYNEQFF. The DNA for the CDR3 is TGCAGCGTCCTCCGGACTAGCGGGAGATACAATGAGCAGTTCTTC.

This clonotype was picked up many times. This chain links TRBV29-1 with TRBJ2-2, with 10 bases identical to TRBD1. The CDR3 contains 14 residues. With V trimmed by 6 bases and J by 1 base, 2 bases remained unmatched. Germline assignment: CDR1 SQVTM and CDR2 ANQGSEA. CDR3 nucleotides: TGCAGCGTGGGGGACAGGGGGAACACCGGGGAGCTGTTTTTT. This translates into CSVGDRGNTGELFF.

This clonotype has ten or more counts. The V call is TRBV5-1, the J call TRBJ2-7; perhaps TRBD1 as D (5 bases). Germline V gene lookup returns CDR1 SGHRS and CDR2 YFSETQ. The CDR3 sequence is 13 residues long. With 5 bases removed from V and 3 bases from J, the gap between germline ends came to 12 bases. The CDR3 sequence is CASSFLTDYEQYF. In DNA form, the CDR3 reads TGCGCCAGCAGTTTTCTGACAGACTACGAGCAGTACTTC.

Many counts were recorded for this clonotype. The chain is built from TRBV7-9 and TRBJ2-2, with TRBD2 matching over 7 bases. This CDR3 is 13 amino acids long. With V trimmed by 8 bases and J by 0 bases, 0 bases remained unmatched. Germline CDR1 SEHNR, CDR2 FQNEAQ (reference sequence). Here the CDR3 reads CASGRANTGELFF. In nucleotides, the CDR3 is TGTGCCAGCGGGAGGGCGAACACCGGGGAGCTGTTTTTT.

This chain uses TRBV5-6 with TRBJ2-7; no clear D gene. The CDR3 loop spans 14 amino acids. Germline V lookup: CDR1 SGHDT, CDR2 YYEEEE. The V and J ends lost 7 bases and 0 bases respectively, with 14 bases between them. The CDR3 loop reads CASGAGLVSYEQYF. CDR3 coding DNA: TGTGCCAGCGGCGCCGGGCTAGTCTCCTACGAGCAGTACTTC.